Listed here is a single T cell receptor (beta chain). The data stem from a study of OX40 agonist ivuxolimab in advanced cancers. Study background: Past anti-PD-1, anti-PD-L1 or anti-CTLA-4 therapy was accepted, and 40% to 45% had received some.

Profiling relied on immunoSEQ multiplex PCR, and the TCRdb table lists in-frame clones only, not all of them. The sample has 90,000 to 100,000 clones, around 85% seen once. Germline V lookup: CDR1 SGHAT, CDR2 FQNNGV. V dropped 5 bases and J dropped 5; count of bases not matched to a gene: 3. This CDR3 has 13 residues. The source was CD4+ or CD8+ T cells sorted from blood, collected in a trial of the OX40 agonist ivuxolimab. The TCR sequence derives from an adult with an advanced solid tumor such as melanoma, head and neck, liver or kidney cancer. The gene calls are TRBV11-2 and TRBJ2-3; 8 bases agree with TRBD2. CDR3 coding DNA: TGTGCCAGCAGCCGCGGGGGGATAGATACGCAGTATTTT. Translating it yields CASSRGGIDTQYF.